This TCR beta chain was identified during a study of control samples from healthy donors and cancer patients. Data came from immunoSEQ multiplex PCR; TCRdb stores just in-frame clones and leaves some out. The sample includes 130,000 or so clones, 85% to 95% seen only once; the top ten take around 13%. Germline CDR1 MNHEY, CDR2 SMNVEV (reference sequence). The CDR3 runs to 14 residues. Losses at the gene ends were 5 bases for V and 10 bases for J; bases not matched to a gene: 3. Sequencing used blood. The rearrangement uses TRBV27 and TRBJ2-1; 15 bases are a match to TRBD2. This receptor was obtained from a man aged 35 to 55 in good health. This chain's CDR3 is CASSRTSGREEQFF. DNA of the CDR3: TGTGCCAGCAGTCGGACTAGCGGGAGGGAAGAGCAGTTCTTC.